Sequencing of this TCR beta chain was carried out in a study of cytomegalovirus exposure and HLA in healthy donors. Study at large: An earlier analysis identified 120 million or so unique TCR beta sequences in about 190 million T cells.

As for the donors, each was a healthy bone marrow donor. V was pared by 3 bases and J by 8 bases, with 12 bases between. In germline, CDR1 is SGHTS, CDR2 YDEGEE. The length of the CDR3 is 13 residues. Findings of the study overall: Clonal expansion, a later analysis showed, was greater in HLA-associated TCR beta chains than in equally common others.

The PCR was carried out with 60 Vbeta primers and 13 Jbeta primers. Repertoires were generated with immunoSEQ multiplex PCR, while TCRdb's copy carries only in-frame clones and drops some. In the table there are 250,000 to 300,000 clones, 84% of which are singletons. In regard to this clone: What it recognizes is unknown.

J is TRBJ1-3 and V is TRBV5-8; TRBD1 might be the D (5 bases). The clonotype was recovered from a woman between 40 and 55 years old in good health and CMV-seropositive. Input material: PBMCs. The CDR3 DNA reads TGTGCCAGCAGCTGGGGGACTGGGGACACCATATATTTT. Its translation: CASSWGTGDTIYF.